The 15 T cell receptor beta chains below come from one sample, sequenced in a study of T cells in Graves' hyperthyroidism and ophthalmopathy. The TCR beta CDR3 regions underwent amplification using RNA transcripts as the source. Using the HTBI primer set, a first-round RT-PCR was run on the TCR CDR3. Each CDR3 protein is one row after TCRdb ran MiXCR on the multiplex PCR reads. Among some 600,000 distinct CDR3 sequences, about 43% were seen once, and the ten largest hold about 7.9%. The sample was peripheral blood or thyroid tissue (not recorded which). These receptors were collected from a woman aged 18-30 years with Graves' hyperthyroidism.

Remarks on this clonotype: It may be a read error: a sequence one base away is much more abundant. The chain carries TRBV29-1 and TRBJ1-3; a weak D match, TRBD1 (5 bases). The CDR3 runs to 13 residues. Looked up from germline, CDR1 is SQVTM and CDR2 is ANQGSEA. CDR3 sequence reads: CSVGPTAGNTTYF. The CDR3 DNA sequence: TGCAGCGTTGGTCCGACAGCTGGAAACACCACATATTTT. The entire variable domain, with the rest obtained from reference TRBV29-1 and TRBJ1-3, is as follows: SAVISQKPSRDICQRGTSLTIQCQVDSQVTMMFWYRQQPGQSLTLIATANQGSEATYESGFVIDKFPISRPNLTFSTLTVSNMSPEDSSIYLCSVGPTAGNTTYFGEGSWLTVV.

The V gene is TRBV7-3, the J gene TRBJ2-3; D not certain. The germline gives CDR1 SGHTA, CDR2 FQGTGA. Trimming pared 4 bases from V and 1 base from J, leaving 9 bases between. The CDR3 sequence is 14 residues long. CDR3: CASSSSQGTDTQYF. As DNA, the CDR3 is TGTGCCAGCAGCTCATCCCAGGGCACAGATACGCAGTATTTT.

This rearrangement joins TRBV20-1 to TRBJ1-5, with 7 positions matching TRBD1. Germline V lookup: CDR1 DFQATT, CDR2 SNEGSKA (reference sequence). The junction had 3 bases not matched to a gene; V was cut back by 4 bases and J by 3 bases. The CDR3 runs 13 residues. CDR3 in amino acids: CSAKTGSNQPQHF. CDR3 bases: TGCAGTGCTAAGACAGGGTCCAATCAGCCCCAGCATTTT.

The chain employs TRBV5-1 and TRBJ1-4; maybe TRBD1 (6 bases). The CDR3 is 14 residues long. The V and J ends lost 2 bases and 8 bases respectively, with 13 bases between them. Germline V gene sequence: CDR1 SGHRS, CDR2 YFSETQ. The CDR3, as DNA: TGCGCCAGCAGCTTCGGCAGGACAGAGGAAAAACTGTTTTTT. This gives the protein CASSFGRTEEKLFF.

This chain joins TRBV2 and TRBJ2-6, with 10 bases lining up with TRBD1. Germline V gives CDR1 SNHLY, CDR2 FYNNEI. V was pared by 8 bases and J by 4 bases, with 5 bases of the junction left unmatched. The CDR3 has 15 amino acids. CDR3 sequence: CASQGQGFGANVLTF. As DNA, the CDR3 is TGTGCCAGCCAGGGACAGGGGTTCGGGGCCAACGTCCTGACTTTC.

In its sample, this clonotype was seen many times. The gene calls are TRBV14 and TRBJ1-2, with D possibly matching TRBD1 (5 bases). Per germline, CDR1 SGHDN and CDR2 FVKESK. CDR3 size: 13 residues. Trimming took 0 bases from V and 7 from J, leaving 9 bases between them. The CDR3 protein is CASSQEGVSGYTF. Written as DNA, the CDR3 is TGTGCCAGCAGCCAAGAAGGGGTTTCTGGCTACACCTTC.

This clonotype was picked up many times. CDR3: CASSSDSGPYEQYF. CDR3 sequence (DNA): TGTGCCAGCAGTAGCGACAGCGGACCCTACGAGCAGTACTTC. This sequence joins TRBV2 and TRBJ2-7; D assignment may be TRBD1 or TRBD2 (5 bases each). The V end lost 5 bases, the J end lost 2 bases, and 13 bases lay between the germline ends. The germline V gene has CDR1 SNHLY and CDR2 FYNNEI. The CDR3 loop spans 14 amino acids.

This sequence joins TRBV25-1 and TRBJ1-3; no reliable D call. The CDR3 runs to 17 residues. CDR1 MGHDK and CDR2 SYGVNS come from the germline V gene. V lost 4 bases to trimming and J lost 4 bases, with 20 bases between them. CDR3 nucleotide sequence: TGTGCCAGCAGTGGACTCCACGGCGGGGTTATCGGAAACACCATATATTTT. Its translation: CASSGLHGGVIGNTIYF.

J is TRBJ1-4 and V is TRBV5-1; 10 bases align to TRBD1. The CDR3 sequence is 17 residues long. Germline CDR1 is SGHRS and CDR2 is YFSETQ. Trimming removed 2 bases from V and 8 bases from J; junction bases left unmatched: 12. CDR3 amino acids: CASSFVPGQGQEEKLFF. DNA for the CDR3: TGCGCCAGCAGCTTCGTCCCGGGACAGGGGCAGGAGGAAAAACTGTTTTTT. The complete variable domain, with remaining parts taken from reference TRBV5-1 and TRBJ1-4, reads KAGVTQTPRYLIKTRGQQVTLSCSPISGHRSVSWYQQTPGQGLQFLFEYFSETQRNKGNFPGRFSGRQFSNSRSEMNVSTLELGDSALYLCASSFVPGQGQEEKLFFGSGTQLSVL.

The chain recombines TRBV6-1 with TRBJ1-1, with 9 bases that match TRBD1. CDR1 is MNHNS and CDR2 is SASEGT in the germline V gene. This CDR3 has 15 residues. V trimming: 6 bases; J trimming: 0 bases; junction bases outside the gene matches: 5. CDR3 amino acids: CASRDRGLMNTEAFF. DNA for the CDR3: TGTGCCAGCAGGGACAGGGGACTAATGAACACTGAAGCTTTCTTT.

The chain uses TRBV12-5 and TRBJ2-7; perhaps TRBD1 as D (5 bases). CDR1 is LGHNT and CDR2 is FRNRAP in the germline V gene. V was clipped by 2 bases and J by 4 bases, with 9 bases between them. The CDR3 consists of 13 residues. This CDR3 is CASGLSRAYEQYF. In DNA, the CDR3 is TGTGCTAGTGGTTTGAGCAGGGCTTACGAGCAGTACTTC.

The chain carries TRBV19 and TRBJ2-5; D is possibly TRBD1 (5 bases). Germline CDR1 reads LNHDA; CDR2 reads SQIVND (reference sequence). This CDR3 contains 15 residues. The V and J ends lost 9 bases and 4 bases respectively, with 21 bases between them. The CDR3 is CASDPTGASTETQYF. The CDR3 DNA sequence: TGTGCCAGCGACCCTACAGGAGCGTCGACAGAGACCCAGTACTTC.

This clonotype came up a few times. The V gene is TRBV7-2, the J gene TRBJ1-2; unclear D gene. The germline V and J ends were trimmed by 3 bases and 3 bases, with 11 bases remaining between them. The CDR3 has 14 residues. Germline CDR1 is SGHTA and CDR2 is FQGNSA. CDR3 sequence reads: CASSLIPVDYGYTF. CDR3 coding DNA: TGTGCCAGCAGCTTGATTCCGGTGGACTATGGCTACACCTTC.

This clonotype has at least ten counts. The chain employs TRBV10-2 and TRBJ2-5; 9 bases line up with TRBD2. Losses at the gene ends were 6 bases for V and 6 bases for J; bases not matched to a gene: 5. CDR1 and CDR2 (germline): WSHSY, SAAADI. The CDR3 has 13 amino acids. CDR3 protein: CASRAAGGQTQYF. Here the CDR3 DNA reads TGCGCCAGCAGAGCAGCGGGAGGCCAGACCCAGTACTTC.

The rearrangement joins TRBV2 to TRBJ1-6; 7 bases fit TRBD1. Germline CDR1 and CDR2: SNHLY and FYNNEI. The CDR3 is 15 residues long. J lost 6 bases, V lost 6 bases, and 8 bases had no gene match. CDR3 DNA: TGTGCCAGCAGGAGTGGACAGGCCAGTAATTCACCCCTCCACTTT. It yields the protein CASRSGQASNSPLHF.